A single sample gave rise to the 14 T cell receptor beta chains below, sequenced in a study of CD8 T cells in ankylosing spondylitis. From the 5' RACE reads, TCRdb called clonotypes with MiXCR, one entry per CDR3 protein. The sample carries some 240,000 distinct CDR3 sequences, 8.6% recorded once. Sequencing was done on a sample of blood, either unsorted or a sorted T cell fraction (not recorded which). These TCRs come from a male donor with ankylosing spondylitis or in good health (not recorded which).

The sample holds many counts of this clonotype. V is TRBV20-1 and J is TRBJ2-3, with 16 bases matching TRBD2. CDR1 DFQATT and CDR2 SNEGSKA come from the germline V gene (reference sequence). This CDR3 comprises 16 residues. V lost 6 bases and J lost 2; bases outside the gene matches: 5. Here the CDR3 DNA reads TGCAGTGCAACGGGACTAGCGGGAGGGCACACAGATACGCAGTATTTT. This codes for CSATGLAGGHTDTQYF.

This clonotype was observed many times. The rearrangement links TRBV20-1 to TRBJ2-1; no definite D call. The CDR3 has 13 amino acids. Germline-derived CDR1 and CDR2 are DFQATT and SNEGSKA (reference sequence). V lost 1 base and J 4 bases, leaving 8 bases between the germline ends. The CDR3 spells CSARGARYNEQFF. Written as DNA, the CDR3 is TGCAGTGCTAGAGGGGCTCGATACAATGAGCAGTTCTTC.

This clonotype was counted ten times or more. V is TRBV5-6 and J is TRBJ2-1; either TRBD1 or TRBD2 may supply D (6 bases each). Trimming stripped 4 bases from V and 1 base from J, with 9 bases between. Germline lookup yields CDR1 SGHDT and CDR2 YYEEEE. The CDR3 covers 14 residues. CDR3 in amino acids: CASSGGGSYNEQFF. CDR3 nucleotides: TGTGCCAGCAGCGGAGGGGGGTCCTACAATGAGCAGTTCTTC.

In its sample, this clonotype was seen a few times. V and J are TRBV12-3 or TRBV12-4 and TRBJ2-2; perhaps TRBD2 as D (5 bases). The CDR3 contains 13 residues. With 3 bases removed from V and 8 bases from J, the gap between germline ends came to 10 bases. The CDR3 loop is CASSFGLLGELFF. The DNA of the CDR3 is TGTGCCAGCAGTTTCGGACTGTTGGGGGAGCTGTTTTTT.

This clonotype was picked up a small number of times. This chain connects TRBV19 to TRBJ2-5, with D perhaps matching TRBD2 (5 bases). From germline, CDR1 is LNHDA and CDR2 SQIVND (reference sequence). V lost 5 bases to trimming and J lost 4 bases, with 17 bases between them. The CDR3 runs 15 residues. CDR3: CASSLRKRVGETQYF. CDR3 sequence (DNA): TGTGCCAGTAGTCTCCGGAAGAGGGTTGGAGAGACCCAGTACTTC.

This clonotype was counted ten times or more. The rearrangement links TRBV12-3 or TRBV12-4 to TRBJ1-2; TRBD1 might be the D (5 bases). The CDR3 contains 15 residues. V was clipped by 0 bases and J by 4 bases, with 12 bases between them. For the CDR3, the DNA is TGTGCCAGCAGTTTAGCCGGGACCGCCGCCTATGGCTACACCTTC. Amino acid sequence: CASSLAGTAAYGYTF.

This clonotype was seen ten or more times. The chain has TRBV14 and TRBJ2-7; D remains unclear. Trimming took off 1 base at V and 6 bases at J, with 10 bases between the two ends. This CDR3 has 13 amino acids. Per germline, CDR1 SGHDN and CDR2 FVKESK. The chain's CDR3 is CASSQGARSEQYF. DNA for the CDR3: TGTGCCAGCAGCCAAGGTGCGAGGTCCGAGCAGTACTTC.

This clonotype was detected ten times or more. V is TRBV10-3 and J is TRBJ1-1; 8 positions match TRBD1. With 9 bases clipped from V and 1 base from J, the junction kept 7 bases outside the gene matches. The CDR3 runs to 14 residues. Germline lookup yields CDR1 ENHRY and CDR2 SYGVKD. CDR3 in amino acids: CAIRQGQANTEAFF. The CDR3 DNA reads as TGTGCCATTCGACAGGGGCAGGCGAACACTGAAGCTTTCTTT.

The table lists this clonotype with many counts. Here the CDR3 reads CASSLGTGTTEAFF. Written as DNA, the CDR3 is TGTGCCAGCAGCTTAGGGACAGGGACTACTGAAGCTTTCTTT. This rearrangement joins TRBV11-2 to TRBJ1-1, with 8 nucleotides matching TRBD1. V shed 1 base and J 5 bases; nucleotides not matched to a gene: 3. The CDR3 totals 14 residues. The germline CDR1 and CDR2 sequences are SGHAT and FQNNGV.

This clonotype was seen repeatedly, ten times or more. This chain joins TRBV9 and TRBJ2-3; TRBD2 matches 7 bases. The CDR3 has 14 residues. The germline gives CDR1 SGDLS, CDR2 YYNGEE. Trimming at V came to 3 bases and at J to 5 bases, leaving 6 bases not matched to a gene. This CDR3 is CASSAIGGGDTQYF. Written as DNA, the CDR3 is TGTGCCAGCAGCGCGATCGGCGGGGGAGATACGCAGTATTTT.

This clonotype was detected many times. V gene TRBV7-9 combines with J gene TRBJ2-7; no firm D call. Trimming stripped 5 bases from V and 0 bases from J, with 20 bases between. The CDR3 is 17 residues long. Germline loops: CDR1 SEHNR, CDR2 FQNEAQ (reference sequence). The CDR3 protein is CASSPLLLEGNSYEQYF. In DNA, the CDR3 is TGTGCCAGCAGCCCTTTACTCTTAGAAGGCAACTCCTACGAGCAGTACTTC. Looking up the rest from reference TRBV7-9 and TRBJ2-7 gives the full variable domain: DTGVSQNPRHKITKRGQNVTFRCDPISEHNRLYWYRQTLGQGPEFLTYFQNEAQLEKSRLLSDRFSAERPKGSFSTLEIQRTEQGDSAMYLCASSPLLLEGNSYEQYFGPGTRLTVT.

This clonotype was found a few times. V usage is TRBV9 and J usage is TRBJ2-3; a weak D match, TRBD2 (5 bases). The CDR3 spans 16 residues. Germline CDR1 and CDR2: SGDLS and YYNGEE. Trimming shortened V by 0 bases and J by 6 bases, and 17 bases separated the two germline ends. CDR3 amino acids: CASSVGPGLDDDTQYF. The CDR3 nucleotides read TGTGCCAGCAGCGTAGGACCGGGGTTAGATGATGATACGCAGTATTTT. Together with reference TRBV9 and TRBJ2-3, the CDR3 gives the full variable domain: DSGVTQTPKHLITATGQRVTLRCSPRSGDLSVYWYQQSLDQGLQFLIQYYNGEERAKGNILERFSAQQFPDLHSELNLSSLELGDSALYFCASSVGPGLDDDTQYFGPGTRLTVL.

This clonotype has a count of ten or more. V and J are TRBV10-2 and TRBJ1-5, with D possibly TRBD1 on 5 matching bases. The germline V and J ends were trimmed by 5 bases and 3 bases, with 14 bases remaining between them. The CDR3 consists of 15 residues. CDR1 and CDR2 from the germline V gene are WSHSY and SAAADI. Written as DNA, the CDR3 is TGCGCCAGCAGTCCCCGGGACTTTCTCAATCAGCCCCAGCATTTT. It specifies CASSPRDFLNQPQHF.

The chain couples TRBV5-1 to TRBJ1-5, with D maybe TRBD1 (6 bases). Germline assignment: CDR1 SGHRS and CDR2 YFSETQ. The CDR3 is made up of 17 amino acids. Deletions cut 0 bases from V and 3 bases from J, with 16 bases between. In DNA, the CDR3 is TGCGCCAGCAGCTTGGGCCCCCGGGCAGGGGACAATCAGCCCCAGCATTTT. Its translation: CASSLGPRAGDNQPQHF. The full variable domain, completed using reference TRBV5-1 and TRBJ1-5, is KAGVTQTPRYLIKTRGQQVTLSCSPISGHRSVSWYQQTPGQGLQFLFEYFSETQRNKGNFPGRFSGRQFSNSRSEMNVSTLELGDSALYLCASSLGPRAGDNQPQHFGDGTRLSIL.